The sequence of this TCR beta chain was determined in a study of CD8 T cells in ankylosing spondylitis. Study results and caveats: The disease-linked clones had a CD8+ phenotype and low blood frequencies. Earlier reports found some motif variants in synovial fluid and blood in reactive arthritis. According to the report, clones linked to the disease were significantly enriched in matched synovial fluid samples taken from ankylosing spondylitis patients. A TCR beta motif made of several highly homologous variants seemed typical of ankylosing spondylitis blood.

TCRdb reprocessed the 5' RACE reads via MiXCR and lists one record per CDR3 protein. Counted here are some 250,000 distinct CDR3 sequences, around 9.2% occurring once; the ten biggest clones make up under 7.5%. Many counts were recorded for this clonotype. Its antigen is as yet unknown. Germline V CDR1 and CDR2: DFQATT, SNEGSKA (reference sequence). Between the trimmed V and J ends, which lost 4 bases and 0 bases, there was a span of 10 bases. The CDR3 is made up of 14 amino acids. V gene TRBV20-1 combines with J gene TRBJ2-1; D is undetermined. The receptor comes from a male donor with ankylosing spondylitis or in good health (not recorded which). The sequenced sample consisted of blood, either unsorted or a sorted T cell fraction (not recorded which). CDR3 region: CSATPMSSYNEQFF. As DNA, the CDR3 is TGCAGTGCTACCCCGATGAGCTCCTACAATGAGCAGTTCTTC.